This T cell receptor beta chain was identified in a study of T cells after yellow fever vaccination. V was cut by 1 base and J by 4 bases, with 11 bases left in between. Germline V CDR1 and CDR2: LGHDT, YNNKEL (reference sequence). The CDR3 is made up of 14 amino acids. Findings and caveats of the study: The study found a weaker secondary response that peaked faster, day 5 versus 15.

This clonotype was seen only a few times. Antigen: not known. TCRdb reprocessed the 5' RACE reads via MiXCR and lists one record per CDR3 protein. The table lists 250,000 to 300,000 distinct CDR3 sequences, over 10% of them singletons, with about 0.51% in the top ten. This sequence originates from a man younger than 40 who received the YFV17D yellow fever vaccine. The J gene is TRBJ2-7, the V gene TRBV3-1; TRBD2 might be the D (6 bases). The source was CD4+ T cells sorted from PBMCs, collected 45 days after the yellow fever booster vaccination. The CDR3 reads CASSQVLGGYEQYF. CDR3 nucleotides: TGTGCCAGCAGCCAAGTGTTGGGGGGATACGAGCAGTACTTC.